Listed here are 22 T cell receptor beta chains from one sample, sequenced in a study of blood T cells in healthy people across ages. Primers used in a second PCR of about 6 to 11 cycles were a sample-barcoded 5' primer and a J-beta primer mix. MiXCR, run by TCRdb on the 5' RACE reads, gives a single entry per CDR3 protein. The repertoire includes 550,000 to 700,000 distinct CDR3 sequences, 27% of them detected once, and 15% to 20% sits in the top ten. Sequenced input: blood. The receptors were sampled from a woman in her seventies in good health.

This clonotype was observed a handful of times. The chain uses TRBV4-2 and TRBJ1-2, with D unclear. Germline V gene data show CDR1 as LGHNA and CDR2 as YNFKEQ. V dropped 0 bases and J dropped 4 bases, with 9 bases sitting between them. The CDR3 length is 14 residues. The DNA for the CDR3 is TGTGCCAGCAGCCAAGATGCGAGGGCCTATGGCTACACCTTC. It is translated as CASSQDARAYGYTF.

A few counts support this clonotype. J is TRBJ2-5 and V is TRBV6-5; TRBD1 agrees at 7 bases. V trimming: 2 bases; J trimming: 2 bases; junction bases outside the gene matches: 11. Germline-derived CDR1 and CDR2 are MNHEY and SVGAGI. The CDR3 contains 17 residues. CDR3 protein: CASSYGGGDRVQETQYF. The CDR3 nucleotides are TGTGCCAGCAGTTACGGGGGTGGGGACAGAGTTCAAGAGACCCAGTACTTC.

This clonotype showed up just once. The chain has TRBV4-1 and TRBJ1-1; tentative D call: TRBD1 (5 bases). This CDR3 has 16 residues. From germline, CDR1 is MGHRA and CDR2 YSYEKL. Trimming took off 1 base at V and 1 base at J, with 13 bases between the two ends. The CDR3 sequence: CASSQVPGGGNTEAFF. CDR3 DNA: TGCGCCAGCAGCCAAGTCCCCGGGGGAGGGAACACTGAAGCTTTCTTT.

This clonotype appeared a few times. The rearrangement joins TRBV5-1 to TRBJ1-1; no clear D. This CDR3 spans 13 amino acids. V gave up 0 bases and J gave up 8 bases, with 11 bases separating them. Germline-derived CDR1 and CDR2 are SGHRS and YFSETQ. DNA of the CDR3: TGCGCCAGCAGCTTGGATGCAGGAGCGGAAGCTTTCTTT. Translation: CASSLDAGAEAFF.

The V and J genes are TRBV11-2 and TRBJ2-2; D is unresolved. The germline V and J ends were trimmed by 6 bases and 0 bases, with 14 bases remaining between them. Germline loops: CDR1 SGHAT, CDR2 FQNNGV. This CDR3 region has 16 residues. In nucleotides, the CDR3 is TGTGCCAGCAGACATTTCAGAGACTCGAACACCGGGGAGCTGTTTTTT. Residues: CASRHFRDSNTGELFF.

As to this clonotype: The junction and the germline gene differ at one end; a read error may be behind it. The chain couples TRBV15 to TRBJ2-7; no clear D. CDR3 length equals 13 residues. Germline V gives CDR1 LNHNV, CDR2 YYDKDF (reference sequence). This chain's CDR3 is CTTSRADYYEQYF. Here the CDR3 DNA reads TGTACCACCAGCAGAGCTGATTACTACGAGCAGTACTTC.

This rearrangement joins TRBV30 to TRBJ1-5; 9 bases are a match to TRBD1. CDR3 length: 15 amino acids. After removal of 0 bases from V and 3 bases from J, the junction contained 3 bases not matched to a gene. Germline V gene lookup returns CDR1 GTSNPN and CDR2 SVGIG (reference sequence). Here the CDR3 DNA reads TGTGCCTGGAGTGTCGGGACAGGGTTCAATCAGCCCCAGCATTTT. It codes for CAWSVGTGFNQPQHF.

The rearrangement links TRBV3-1 to TRBJ1-1; no definite D call. In germline, CDR1 is LGHDT, CDR2 YNNKEL (reference sequence). V was clipped by 3 bases and J by 5 bases, with 13 bases between them. The CDR3 spans 14 residues. CDR3 coding DNA: TGTGCCAGCAGCCAGTCGGCCTTGTTGACTGAAGCTTTCTTT. This translates into CASSQSALLTEAFF.

In its sample, this clonotype was seen a few times. The chain couples TRBV6-6 to TRBJ1-5; the D is unclear. Germline V gives CDR1 MNHNY, CDR2 SVGAGI (reference sequence). The CDR3 has 13 residues. Trimming took 9 bases from V and 0 from J, leaving 9 bases between them. The CDR3 nucleotides are TGTGCCAGTGAGAGTTATAGCAATCAGCCCCAGCATTTT. It is translated as CASESYSNQPQHF.

In its sample, this clonotype was seen a few times. Written as DNA, the CDR3 is TGTGCCAGCAGCTTTTATGGAGCTGAAGCTTTCTTT. Encoded protein: CASSFYGAEAFF. The V gene is TRBV7-2, the J gene TRBJ1-1; D gene unclear. The CDR3 runs to 12 residues. V was cut by 3 bases and J by 6 bases, with 8 bases left in between. Germline V gene sequence: CDR1 SGHTA, CDR2 FQGNSA.

The chain combines TRBV7-8 with TRBJ2-1, with 7 positions matching TRBD1. The CDR3 covers 14 residues. CDR1 is SGHVS and CDR2 is FQNEAQ in the germline V gene. V lost 5 bases to trimming and J lost 8 bases; unmatched junction nucleotides: 9. The CDR3 region has the DNA TGTGCCAGCAGCAACCGGGACAGTAGGGATGAGCAGTTCTTC. It is translated as CASSNRDSRDEQFF.

As DNA, the CDR3 is TGCGCCAGCAGAGGGGGAGACCAAGAGACCCAGTACTTC. It translates to CASRGGDQETQYF. The chain links TRBV5-1 to TRBJ2-5, with D perhaps matching TRBD1 (6 bases). Trimming took 5 bases from V and 0 from J, leaving 8 bases between them. This CDR3 region has 13 residues. Germline loops: CDR1 SGHRS, CDR2 YFSETQ. The entire variable domain, with the rest obtained from reference TRBV5-1 and TRBJ2-5, is as follows: KAGVTQTPRYLIKTRGQQVTLSCSPISGHRSVSWYQQTPGQGLQFLFEYFSETQRNKGNFPGRFSGRQFSNSRSEMNVSTLELGDSALYLCASRGGDQETQYFGPGTRLLVL.

This clonotype has just a few counts. This chain links TRBV4-1 with TRBJ2-3; 9 nucleotides line up with TRBD2. The V gene's germline CDR1 is MGHRA and CDR2 YSYEKL. V dropped 5 bases and J dropped 6; count of bases not matched to a gene: 21. The length of the CDR3 is 19 residues. The DNA of the CDR3 is TGCGCCAGCAGCTGCTTTACCCTGAGCGGGGGGAACTCCGCCGATACGCAGTATTTT. Translation gives CASSCFTLSGGNSADTQYF.

About this clonotype itself: Lacking the conserved final phenylalanine or tryptophan, this CDR3 likely reflects a read error. The chain recombines TRBV7-2 with TRBJ2-3, with TRBD2 matching 7 bases. The CDR3 contains 15 residues. Germline V gene lookup returns CDR1 SGHTA and CDR2 FQGNSA. J gave up 7 bases and V 3 bases, and 10 bases lay outside the gene matches. The CDR3 is CASSFSLTSTNTQYL. The CDR3 DNA is TGTGCCAGCAGCTTTAGTTTGACTAGCACTAATACGCAGTATCTT.

This chain joins TRBV5-1 and TRBJ2-4, with D possibly being TRBD2 (5 bases). This CDR3 has 17 amino acids. V gave up 0 bases and J gave up 6 bases, with 19 bases separating them. Germline V gene sequence: CDR1 SGHRS, CDR2 YFSETQ. CDR3 sequence (DNA): TGCGCCAGCAGCTTGGGGGTTGTGGCTTCAGAGGGAAACATTCAGTACTTC. Translation gives CASSLGVVASEGNIQYF.

The gene calls are TRBV19 and TRBJ2-5; tentatively, D is TRBD1 (6 bases). Germline CDR1 reads LNHDA; CDR2 reads SQIVND (reference sequence). V gave up 6 bases and J gave up 4 bases, with 18 bases separating them. This CDR3 has 15 amino acids. CDR3 residues: CASSRNRDMRETQYF. The CDR3 nucleotides read TGTGCCAGTAGCCGGAACAGGGATATGAGAGAGACCCAGTACTTC.

The chain couples TRBV20-1 to TRBJ2-1; TRBD1 might be the D (6 bases). CDR1 and CDR2 from the germline V gene are DFQATT and SNEGSKA (reference sequence). Between the trimmed V and J ends, which lost 2 bases and 9 bases, there was a span of 20 bases. The CDR3 is 15 residues long. The CDR3 loop is CSARSRGSVGSEQFF. CDR3 in DNA: TGCAGTGCTAGATCCAGGGGCTCGGTGGGCAGTGAGCAGTTCTTC.

The chain recombines TRBV28 with TRBJ1-1, with D possibly TRBD1 on 6 matching bases. Trimming left V 6 bases short and J 1 base short, with 12 bases between. There are 14 residues in the CDR3. Per the germline V gene, CDR1 is MDHEN and CDR2 is SYDVKM. The DNA for the CDR3 is TGTGCCAGCAGAGTTATAGGGGGGAACACTGAAGCTTTCTTT. This translates into CASRVIGGNTEAFF.

The chain joins TRBV4-2 to TRBJ2-5; TRBD2 agrees at 10 bases. Germline CDR1 and CDR2: LGHNA and YNFKEQ. V was clipped by 1 base and J by 5 bases; unmatched bases: 7. CDR3 length: 16 amino acids. In DNA form, the CDR3 reads TGTGCCAGCAGCCAAGGTAGAGCGGGGGGGCTCGAGACCCAGTACTTC. Encoded protein: CASSQGRAGGLETQYF.

The chain combines TRBV11-2 with TRBJ2-6, with TRBD2 identical over 16 bases. With V trimmed by 3 bases and J by 0 bases, 11 bases remained unmatched. The CDR3 is 22 residues long. Germline V gives CDR1 SGHAT, CDR2 FQNNGV. DNA for the CDR3: TGTGCCAGCAGCTTCATCTTCGGGACTAGCGGGGGGGCTTACTCTGGGGCCAACGTCCTGACTTTC. Its protein is CASSFIFGTSGGAYSGANVLTF.

In regard to this clonotype: One end of the junction does not line up with germline, which may come from a read error. The chain recombines TRBV12-3 or TRBV12-4 with TRBJ2-3, with D possibly matching TRBD2 (5 bases). The CDR3 is made up of 12 amino acids. The CDR3 reads CASSQLADAQYF. In DNA, the CDR3 is TGTGCCAGCAGTCAGCTAGCAGATGCGCAGTATTTT.

This clonotype was seen a few times. The chain recombines TRBV29-1 with TRBJ1-4; D is uncertain. This CDR3 has 12 residues. Germline CDR1 and CDR2: SQVTM and ANQGSEA. V lost 6 bases, J lost 5 bases, and 10 bases lay in between. CDR3 nucleotide sequence: TGCAGCGTCGGAAGACTCAATGAAAAACTGTTTTTT. Amino acids: CSVGRLNEKLFF. Variable domain in full (rest from reference TRBV29-1 and TRBJ1-4): SAVISQKPSRDICQRGTSLTIQCQVDSQVTMMFWYRQQPGQSLTLIATANQGSEATYESGFVIDKFPISRPNLTFSTLTVSNMSPEDSSIYLCSVGRLNEKLFFGSGTQLSVL.